This paragraph covers one T cell receptor (beta chain) sequence. Its target is not known. The entry originates in a study of CD8+ T cells in alopecia areata. Overall study findings and caveats: Scalp clonality and expanded CD8+ clones among the top 100 fell significantly with tofacitinib.

Treatment here: oral pan-JAK inhibitor, 5-10 mg twice daily. The CDR3 is 14 residues long. Germline CDR1 reads MNHNS; CDR2 reads SASEGT. Trimming took 0 bases from V and 6 from J, leaving 9 bases between them. Sequencing relied on a cDNA template that was reverse transcribed from extracted RNA. Clones were sequenced by immunoSEQ multiplex PCR, and TCRdb holds only the in-frame ones, with some missing. This sample has fewer than 100,000 clones, with around three quarters found just once. The receptor was derived from a human donor with alopecia areata. The sample was CD8+ T cells sorted from blood, taken around week 44, from a patient treated with tofacitinib. The genes are TRBV6-1 and TRBJ1-5, with unresolved D. CDR3 sequence reads: CASSEAGLGQPQHF. CDR3 DNA: TGTGCCAGCAGTGAAGCAGGGTTGGGTCAGCCCCAGCATTTT.